This T cell receptor beta chain is from a study of CD8+ T cells in alopecia areata listed by TCRdb under 2018. Notes on the research overall: Treated patients were enrolled in an open-label pilot trial of oral tofacitinib, 5 to 10 mg twice daily, for moderate-to-severe alopecia areata. Biopsies were taken from tofacitinib-treated patients at baseline and at 4 and 24 weeks of treatment, and a later scalp biopsy was taken in several of the tofacitinib-treated patients. TCRbeta CDR3 regions were amplified by immunoSEQ multiplex PCR with 35 Vbeta forward and 13 Jbeta reverse primers. In both human patients and the C3H/HeJ mouse model, the study applied high-throughput TCRbeta sequencing to look at T cell clonal expansion in alopecia areata. RNA was obtained with the PAXgene miRNA kit for fixed scalp, the miRNeasy kit for PBMCs, and the RNeasy kit for mouse skin. Scalp clonality was compared across normal scalp (n=4), patchy alopecia areata scalp (n=8), and alopecia totalis/universalis scalp (n=8). Human TCRbeta sequencing covered scalp tissue and sorted CD4+ and CD8+ peripheral blood T cells from patchy and totalis/universalis alopecia areata patients and healthy controls. For the treated patients, the SALT score, which quantifies what percentage of scalp surface area is affected, served as the measure of disease severity. Tofacitinib was given for 6 to 18 months, followed by 6 months of follow-up off drug to assess delayed response and recurrence.

Points on this clone: Its antigen is currently not known. Base-call qualities are not available, and no considerably larger clone is one nucleotide away.

The CDR3 covers 15 residues, taking in both the cysteine and the phenylalanine. Only CDR3 DNA is held: 45 bases, read in frame from base 1. Trimming leaves V shorter by 6 bases and J shorter by 9 bases, with the junction holding 8 bases beyond the gene matches. The germline V gene (reference sequence) sets CDR1 to PRHDT and CDR2 to FYEKMQ. The library was generated by the immunoSEQ multiplex PCR assay. To provide template for TCR sequencing, every sample had RNA extracted and reverse transcribed into cDNA. SuperScript III was used to make first-strand cDNA, primed with a 2:1 mix of oligo-dT and random hexamers. A synthetic immune receptor repertoire was used to assess amplification bias, and residual bias was removed computationally. As for how the authors treated the data: After raw reads were preprocessed to remove errors, the CDR3 was defined following IMGT conventions as running from the conserved cysteine to phenylalanine. Clonality was computed as 1 minus the Shannon entropy, with the entropy normalized by log2 of the number of productive unique TCRs. CD4 or CD8 identity of scalp clones was inferred by cross-referencing scalp TCRbeta sequences with sorted blood CD4 and CD8 repertoires. What TCRdb holds here is the immuneACCESS table cut down to in-frame rearrangements. Part of the clones is not present; checked against another copy, under half of the missing clones reflect an unresolved V gene, and the others are unexplained. Clone size and the V and J calls come from that table; the DNA yielded D and trimming. Recorded for this sample are approximately 140,000 clones; about four fifths of them occurred a single time. The top ten hold around 25% of the sample.

The investigation overall reported the following: Many expanded lesional clones were found to persist in scalp and blood during tofacitinib treatment, and relapse after treatment cessation may be partly explained by this persistence. Unlike mouse skin, where gammadelta T cells dominate, normal human skin contains resident alphabeta T cells that get sequenced too, which complicates analysis of the scalp TCR repertoire. Shared TCR sequences between patients were less evident than in mice, which may be partly attributable to HLA diversity in the patient population. Compared with normal scalp, lesional scalp, particularly in alopecia totalis/universalis, had higher clonality and more expanded CD8+ clones, which suggests antigenic drive. Tofacitinib significantly lowered scalp clonality and the number of expanded CD8+ clones among the top 100 scalp clones. The treated cohort was small, with a single nonresponder, so links between baseline CD8+ expansion and response need larger studies.

The label giving this sample's time point can be read as: around 28 days on oral tofacitinib. The sample's treatment or condition label, in plain terms: oral pan-JAK inhibitor, 5-10 mg twice daily. Lesional scalp punch biopsies and peripheral blood were collected from alopecia areata patients. PBMCs were isolated by density centrifugation and stained for CD3, CD4 and CD8, and CD4+ and CD8+ T cells were sorted on a FACSAria. Recombination connected TRBV13 to TRBJ2-1, with 13 bases aligning to TRBD2. The sequencing used CD8+ T cells sorted from blood, collected at week 4, from a patient treated with tofacitinib. This clonotype was sampled from a human donor with alopecia areata. The CDR3 region has the sequence CASRLGRLAGGEQFF. Read as DNA, the sequence is TGTGCCAGCAGGCTCGGGAGACTAGCGGGGGGTGAGCAGTTCTTC.